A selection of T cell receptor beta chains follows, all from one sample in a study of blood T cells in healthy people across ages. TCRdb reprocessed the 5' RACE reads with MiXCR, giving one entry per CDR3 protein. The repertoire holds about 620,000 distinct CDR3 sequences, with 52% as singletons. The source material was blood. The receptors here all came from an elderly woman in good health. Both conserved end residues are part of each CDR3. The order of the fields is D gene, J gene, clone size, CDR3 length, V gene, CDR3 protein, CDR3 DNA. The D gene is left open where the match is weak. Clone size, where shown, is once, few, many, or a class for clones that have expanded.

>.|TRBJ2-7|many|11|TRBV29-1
CSVDLFYEQYF
TGCAGCGTTGATCTGTTCTACGAGCAGTACTTC
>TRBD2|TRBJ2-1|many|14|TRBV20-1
CSAKGTSGLNEQFF
TGCAGTGCCAAAGGGACTAGCGGCCTGAATGAGCAGTTCTTC
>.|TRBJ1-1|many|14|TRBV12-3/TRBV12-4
CASSARGMNTEAFF
TGTGCCAGCAGTGCCAGGGGCATGAACACTGAAGCTTTCTTT
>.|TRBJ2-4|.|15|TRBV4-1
CASSQDLAGTREQYF
TGCGCCAGCAGCCAAGATTTGGCAGGAACGAGGGAGCAGTACTTC
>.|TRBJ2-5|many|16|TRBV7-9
CASSLRLDRKGETQYF
TGTGCCAGCAGCTTGAGACTAGATCGAAAGGGGGAGACCCAGTACTTC
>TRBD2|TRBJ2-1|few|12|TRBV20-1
CSAAGTNNEQFF
TGCAGTGCTGCCGGGACTAACAATGAGCAGTTCTTC
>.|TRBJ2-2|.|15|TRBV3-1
CASSQRETYTGELFF
TGTGCCAGCAGCCAACGCGAAACATACACCGGGGAGCTGTTTTTT
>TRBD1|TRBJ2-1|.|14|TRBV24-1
CATSRGTWDNEQFF
TGTGCCACCAGCAGGGGGACCTGGGACAATGAGCAGTTCTTC
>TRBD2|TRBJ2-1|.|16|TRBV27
CASSSQTSGGSNEQFF
TGTGCCAGCAGTTCCCAGACTAGCGGGGGTTCCAATGAGCAGTTCTTC
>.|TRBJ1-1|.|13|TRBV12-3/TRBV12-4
CASSSGEGTEAFF
TGTGCCAGCAGTTCAGGGGAAGGCACTGAAGCTTTCTTT
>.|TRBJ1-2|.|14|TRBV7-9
CASSYQGGHYGYTF
TGTGCCAGCAGCTACCAGGGAGGGCACTATGGCTACACCTTC
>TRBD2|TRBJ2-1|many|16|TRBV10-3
CATRTSGGQGLSEQFF
TGTGCCACCCGGACTAGCGGGGGGCAAGGGCTTAGTGAGCAGTTCTTC
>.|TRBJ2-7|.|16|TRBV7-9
CASSPFGGPTYNEQYF
TGTGCCAGCAGCCCCTTCGGGGGGCCGACCTACAATGAGCAGTACTTC
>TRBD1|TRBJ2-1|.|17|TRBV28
CASSGTACLSARNEQFF
TGTGCCAGTTCCGGGACAGCCTGCCTTAGCGCTAGGAATGAGCAGTTCTTC
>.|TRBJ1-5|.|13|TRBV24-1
CATSKDSNQPQHF
TGTGCCACCAGCAAGGACAGCAATCAGCCCCAGCATTTT
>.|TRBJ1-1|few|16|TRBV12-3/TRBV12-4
CASSYPRGGASTEAFF
TGTGCCAGCAGTTATCCGAGGGGGGGAGCCAGTACTGAAGCTTTCTTT
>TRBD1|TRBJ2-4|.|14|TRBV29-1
CSVGQGEAKNIQYF
TGCAGCGTCGGACAGGGGGAGGCCAAAAACATTCAGTACTTC
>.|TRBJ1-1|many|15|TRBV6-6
CASSGGGSGDTEAFF
TGTGCCAGCAGTGGTGGGGGGAGTGGGGACACTGAAGCTTTCTTT
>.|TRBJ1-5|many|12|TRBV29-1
CSAGTSNQPQHF
TGCAGCGCAGGGACGAGCAATCAGCCCCAGCATTTT
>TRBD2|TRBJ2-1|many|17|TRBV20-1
CSARDSQRGGQYNEQFF
TGCAGTGCTAGAGATAGCCAGCGGGGGGGCCAATACAATGAGCAGTTCTTC
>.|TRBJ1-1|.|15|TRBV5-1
CASSFRDRKGGEAFF
TGCGCCAGCAGCTTCAGGGACCGAAAGGGGGGTGAAGCTTTCTTT
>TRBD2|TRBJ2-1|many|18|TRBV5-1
CASSHTSGRAGAYNEQFF
TGCGCCAGCAGCCACACTAGCGGGAGGGCCGGCGCCTACAATGAGCAGTTCTTC
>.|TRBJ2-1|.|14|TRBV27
CASSLGVTYNEQFF
TGTGCCAGCAGTTTGGGGGTAACCTACAATGAGCAGTTCTTC
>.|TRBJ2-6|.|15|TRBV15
CATSRDHSGANVLTF
TGTGCCACCAGCAGAGATCACTCTGGGGCCAACGTCCTGACTTTC
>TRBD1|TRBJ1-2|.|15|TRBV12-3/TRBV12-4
CASSRQGRYNYGYTF
TGTGCCAGCAGCCGACAGGGCCGGTACAACTATGGCTACACCTTC
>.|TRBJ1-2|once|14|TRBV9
CASSTQGVLDGYTF
TGTGCCAGCAGCACCCAGGGTGTTTTGGATGGCTACACCTTC
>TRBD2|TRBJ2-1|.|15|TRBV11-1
CVSSLAGGSYNEQFF
TGTGTCAGCAGCTTAGCGGGGGGGTCCTACAATGAGCAGTTCTTC
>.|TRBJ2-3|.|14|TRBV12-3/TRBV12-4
CASSHGGGYDTQYF
TGTGCCAGCAGTCACGGAGGGGGGTACGATACGCAGTATTTT
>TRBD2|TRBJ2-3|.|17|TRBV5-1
CASSRGGSGRETDTQYF
TGCGCCAGCAGCCGCGGGGGTAGCGGGAGAGAGACAGATACGCAGTATTTT